The clone carrying this TCR beta chain is judged large (0.1 to 1%). Its antigen is undetermined. Using immunoSEQ multiplex PCR, the repertoire was profiled, and TCRdb retains in-frame clones only, with some absent. The sample shows about 19,000 clones, around 80% of them seen only once. The data are from a study of CD4 T cells in relation to SARS-CoV-2 and coronaviruses. The CDR3 is made up of 15 amino acids. Germline CDR1 and CDR2: SGHAT and FQNNGV. Trimming removed 3 bases at V and 7 bases at J, with 16 bases between. The unexposed donors gave CD4+ T cells in 2011-2018, prior to COVID-19. The cells were cultured for 10 days before CD4+ T cells were isolated.

Material for sequencing was CD4+ T cells from PBMCs, cultured in vitro. This chain joins TRBV11-2 and TRBJ1-5; possibly TRBD1 for D (6 bases). The TCR originated in a human donor in good health. CDR3 nucleotide sequence: TGTGCCAGCAGCTTGGGGGGCGGCCTGGGGCAGCCCCAGCATTTT. Protein sequence: CASSLGGGLGQPQHF.